Listed below are T cell receptor beta chains from one sample, sequenced in a study of T cells in Graves' hyperthyroidism and ophthalmopathy. In TCRdb, the multiplex PCR reads were re-called with MiXCR into one record per CDR3 protein. Among 500,000 to 650,000 distinct CDR3 sequences listed, more than 12% were seen once. Sequencing was carried out using blood. The receptor source for this set is a woman in her forties or fifties with Graves' ophthalmopathy. Each CDR3 is given with its conserved first and last residue. D genes are given only for firm matches. The size entry is marked missing in some rows and otherwise reads once, few, many or a size class.

j_gene: TRBJ2-1
abundance: NA
v_gene: TRBV9
d_gene: TRBD2
CDR3nt: TGTGCCAGCAGCCAAGTGGGGAGGGCGTGGGATGAGCAGTTCTTC
CDR3aa: CASSQVGRAWDEQFF

j_gene: TRBJ2-7
abundance: many
v_gene: TRBV13
d_gene: TRBD2
CDR3nt: TGTGCCAGCAGCACACGGACTAGCGGGCGACTCTCCTACGAGCAGTACTTC
CDR3aa: CASSTRTSGRLSYEQYF

j_gene: TRBJ2-5
abundance: NA
v_gene: TRBV9
d_gene: NA
CDR3nt: TGTGCCAGCAGCTTGGGGCAGTCTGCCCAAGAGACCCAGTCCTTC
CDR3aa: CASSLGQSAQETQSF

j_gene: TRBJ1-2
abundance: NA
v_gene: TRBV29-1
d_gene: TRBD1
CDR3nt: TGCAGCGTTCCCCGGGACAGGGGGATCAATGGCTACACCTTC
CDR3aa: CSVPRDRGINGYTF

j_gene: TRBJ2-7
abundance: many
v_gene: TRBV20-1
d_gene: NA
CDR3nt: TGCAGTGCTACGCAAGCGAAGGAGCAGTACTTC
CDR3aa: CSATQAKEQYF

j_gene: TRBJ1-1
abundance: many
v_gene: TRBV30
d_gene: TRBD1
CDR3nt: TGTGCCTGGAGTCACCTCGGACAGGCGAACACTGAAGCTTTCTTT
CDR3aa: CAWSHLGQANTEAFF

j_gene: TRBJ2-2
abundance: NA
v_gene: TRBV27
d_gene: NA
CDR3nt: TGTGCCAGCACCGAACTAGCCGGCACCGGGGAGCTGTTTTTT
CDR3aa: CASTELAGTGELFF

j_gene: TRBJ2-7
abundance: many
v_gene: TRBV6-2/TRBV6-3
d_gene: TRBD1
CDR3nt: TGTGCCAGCAGTTACTTCCTCGGACAGGTCGGGTCCTACGAGCAGTACTTC
CDR3aa: CASSYFLGQVGSYEQYF

j_gene: TRBJ2-1
abundance: many
v_gene: TRBV7-6
d_gene: TRBD2
CDR3nt: TGTGCCAGCAGCTTAATATCTCCTAGCGGGATTGCACACAATGAGCAGTTCTTC
CDR3aa: CASSLISPSGIAHNEQFF

j_gene: TRBJ2-3
abundance: few
v_gene: TRBV7-9
d_gene: NA
CDR3nt: TGTGCCAGCGGGGTGGATACGCAGTATTTT
CDR3aa: CASGVDTQYF

j_gene: TRBJ2-1
abundance: many
v_gene: TRBV29-1
d_gene: NA
CDR3nt: TGCAGCGCAACTTCATACAATGAGCAGTTCTTC
CDR3aa: CSATSYNEQFF

j_gene: TRBJ2-4
abundance: NA
v_gene: TRBV13
d_gene: NA
CDR3nt: TGTGCCAGCAGCGATGAACTAGCCAAAAACATTCAGTACTTC
CDR3aa: CASSDELAKNIQYF

j_gene: TRBJ1-6
abundance: NA
v_gene: TRBV6-2/TRBV6-3
d_gene: NA
CDR3nt: TGTGCCAGCAGACAGGGAGGCGGCTCACCCCTCCACTTT
CDR3aa: CASRQGGGSPLHF

j_gene: TRBJ1-1
abundance: NA
v_gene: TRBV29-1
d_gene: NA
CDR3nt: TGCAGCGTTAAAGGGTCAGGGGCTACTGAAGCTTTCTTT
CDR3aa: CSVKGSGATEAFF

j_gene: TRBJ2-7
abundance: many
v_gene: TRBV11-2
d_gene: TRBD1
CDR3nt: TGTGCCAGCAGCTCGAGGGGGGACAGGCCTTACGAGCAGTACTTC
CDR3aa: CASSSRGDRPYEQYF

j_gene: TRBJ1-3
abundance: NA
v_gene: TRBV19
d_gene: NA
CDR3nt: TGTGCCAGCCAAGGACAGATTGGAAACACCATATATTTT
CDR3aa: CASQGQIGNTIYF

j_gene: TRBJ2-1
abundance: NA
v_gene: TRBV6-2/TRBV6-3
d_gene: NA
CDR3nt: TGTGCCAGCACCAACCGGGGGATTTACAATGAGCAGTTCTTC
CDR3aa: CASTNRGIYNEQFF

j_gene: TRBJ2-1
abundance: many
v_gene: TRBV7-9
d_gene: TRBD2
CDR3nt: TGTGCCAGCAGCCCGAGGGGGGGACTAGCGGGAGGGCCTTCCTACAATGAGCAGTTCTTC
CDR3aa: CASSPRGGLAGGPSYNEQFF

j_gene: TRBJ2-3
abundance: many
v_gene: TRBV7-2
d_gene: TRBD2
CDR3nt: TGTGCCATCAGCTTAGCGGGAGCAACGGCAGATACGCAGTATTTT
CDR3aa: CAISLAGATADTQYF

j_gene: TRBJ2-5
abundance: many
v_gene: TRBV5-1
d_gene: TRBD2
CDR3nt: TGCGCCAGCAGCCGAATGCATCTAGCGGCTCAAGAGACCCAGTACTTC
CDR3aa: CASSRMHLAAQETQYF

j_gene: TRBJ1-5
abundance: NA
v_gene: TRBV28
d_gene: TRBD1
CDR3nt: TGTGCCAGCAGTCCCCGGACAGGGGTGCGACAGCCCCAGCATTTT
CDR3aa: CASSPRTGVRQPQHF

j_gene: TRBJ2-7
abundance: NA
v_gene: TRBV29-1
d_gene: NA
CDR3nt: TGCAGCGTTGATATCTGGATCCAAAGCTCTTACGAGCAGTACTTC
CDR3aa: CSVDIWIQSSYEQYF

j_gene: TRBJ2-3
abundance: few
v_gene: TRBV6-6
d_gene: NA
CDR3nt: TGTGCCAGCAGTTACAATGGGGGCCGCGCAGATACGCAGTATTTT
CDR3aa: CASSYNGGRADTQYF

j_gene: TRBJ2-7
abundance: many
v_gene: TRBV5-1
d_gene: TRBD2
CDR3nt: TGCGCCAGCAGTCTCGACGCTAGCGGGAGCAATACCTACGAGCAGTACTTC
CDR3aa: CASSLDASGSNTYEQYF

j_gene: TRBJ2-7
abundance: many
v_gene: TRBV2
d_gene: TRBD1
CDR3nt: TGTGCCAGCAGGGGCAGGGGGCGCGACGAGCAGTACTTC
CDR3aa: CASRGRGRDEQYF

j_gene: TRBJ1-2
abundance: few
v_gene: TRBV5-1
d_gene: TRBD1
CDR3nt: TGCGCCAGCAGCTCCAAACCTACCGGGACAGGTTCGGATGGCTACACCTTC
CDR3aa: CASSSKPTGTGSDGYTF

j_gene: TRBJ2-7
abundance: once
v_gene: TRBV11-1
d_gene: TRBD2
CDR3nt: TGTGCCAGCAGCTTAGACCCCGGGACTAGCGGGAGGTCCCGCTCCTACGAGCAGTACTTC
CDR3aa: CASSLDPGTSGRSRSYEQYF

j_gene: TRBJ1-6
abundance: many
v_gene: TRBV20-1
d_gene: NA
CDR3nt: TGCAGTGCTAGACCCATAGTTGGAGCTAATTCACCCCTCCACTTT
CDR3aa: CSARPIVGANSPLHF

j_gene: TRBJ1-2
abundance: NA
v_gene: TRBV14
d_gene: TRBD1
CDR3nt: TGTGCCAGCAGCCAAGCGACAGGGAACTATGGCTACACCTTC
CDR3aa: CASSQATGNYGYTF

j_gene: TRBJ1-5
abundance: many
v_gene: TRBV28
d_gene: NA
CDR3nt: TGTGCCAGCACCGTTCTTAGCAATCAGCCCCAGCATTTT
CDR3aa: CASTVLSNQPQHF

j_gene: TRBJ2-1
abundance: few
v_gene: TRBV27
d_gene: NA
CDR3nt: TGTGCCAGCAGCACCCGACGGGAGCTTGAGCAGTTCTTC
CDR3aa: CASSTRRELEQFF

j_gene: TRBJ1-1
abundance: NA
v_gene: TRBV28
d_gene: NA
CDR3nt: TGTGCCAGCAGTGGGAGAGGGGAGGGGAACACTGAAGCTTTCTTT
CDR3aa: CASSGRGEGNTEAFF

j_gene: TRBJ2-7
abundance: many
v_gene: TRBV7-3
d_gene: NA
CDR3nt: TGTGCCAGCAGCCCCGGGGGGCCCTCCTACGAGCAGTACTTC
CDR3aa: CASSPGGPSYEQYF

j_gene: TRBJ2-3
abundance: few
v_gene: TRBV24-1
d_gene: NA
CDR3nt: TGTGCCACCAGTGTTACGGCTAGCACAGATACGCAGTATTTT
CDR3aa: CATSVTASTDTQYF

j_gene: TRBJ1-1
abundance: many
v_gene: TRBV27
d_gene: NA
CDR3nt: TGTGCCAGCGGCGATGGGCAGGGGTCGAACACTGAAGCTTTCTTT
CDR3aa: CASGDGQGSNTEAFF

j_gene: TRBJ2-7
abundance: many
v_gene: TRBV5-1
d_gene: TRBD1
CDR3nt: TGCGCCAGCAGCCAAGCCGGGACAGGGCTCTACGAGCAGTACTTC
CDR3aa: CASSQAGTGLYEQYF

j_gene: TRBJ2-7
abundance: many
v_gene: TRBV29-1
d_gene: NA
CDR3nt: TGCAGCGCCGTACACACTAACTCCTACGAGCAGTACTTC
CDR3aa: CSAVHTNSYEQYF

j_gene: TRBJ2-3
abundance: many
v_gene: TRBV18
d_gene: NA
CDR3nt: TGTGCCAGCTCGCAAAACCGGGGATCCGATACGCAGTATTTT
CDR3aa: CASSQNRGSDTQYF

j_gene: TRBJ2-3
abundance: many
v_gene: TRBV12-3/TRBV12-4
d_gene: TRBD2
CDR3nt: TGTGCCAGCAGTTCAGGGGCGGGGGGAGAAAACACAGATACGCAGTATTTT
CDR3aa: CASSSGAGGENTDTQYF

j_gene: TRBJ2-7
abundance: few
v_gene: TRBV24-1
d_gene: NA
CDR3nt: TGTGCCACCAGTGATTCCCGGGGCGCCTCCAGGCAGTACTTC
CDR3aa: CATSDSRGASRQYF

j_gene: TRBJ2-1
abundance: many
v_gene: TRBV6-1
d_gene: TRBD2
CDR3nt: TGTGCCAGCAGTTCCACAGCGGGAGTCCCAAATGAGCAGTTCTTC
CDR3aa: CASSSTAGVPNEQFF

j_gene: TRBJ1-2
abundance: few
v_gene: TRBV9
d_gene: NA
CDR3nt: TGTGCCAGCAGCGTAGCTGGGCAGACCTTCTATGGCTACACCTTC
CDR3aa: CASSVAGQTFYGYTF

j_gene: TRBJ1-1
abundance: few
v_gene: TRBV11-2
d_gene: NA
CDR3nt: TGTGCCAACAGCTTGGAGATACTAATGAACACTGAAGCTTTCTTT
CDR3aa: CANSLEILMNTEAFF

j_gene: TRBJ1-6
abundance: many
v_gene: TRBV6-5
d_gene: NA
CDR3nt: TGTGCCAGCAGTTACTCGCGGGGGAGGCATTCACCCCTCCACTTT
CDR3aa: CASSYSRGRHSPLHF

j_gene: TRBJ1-1
abundance: NA
v_gene: TRBV20-1
d_gene: TRBD1
CDR3nt: TGCAGTGCTAGACGATCGACAGGGCGGAGCACTGAAGCTTTCTTT
CDR3aa: CSARRSTGRSTEAFF

j_gene: TRBJ1-4
abundance: many
v_gene: TRBV5-1
d_gene: NA
CDR3nt: TGCGCCAGCAGCTTTAGCAGCCCAACTAATGAAAAACTGTTTTTT
CDR3aa: CASSFSSPTNEKLFF

j_gene: TRBJ2-5
abundance: NA
v_gene: TRBV6-2/TRBV6-3
d_gene: NA
CDR3nt: TGTGCCAGCAGTAGGGGCGGCAGCCCTATAGAGACCCAGTACTTC
CDR3aa: CASSRGGSPIETQYF